This is a list of T cell receptor beta chains from one sample in a study of blood T cell repertoires in COVID-19. Data came from immunoSEQ multiplex PCR; TCRdb stores just in-frame clones and leaves some out. The sample holds roughly 130,000 clones, around 84% seen once. The sequencing input was peripheral blood. The origin of the receptors is a man aged 25-45 years with COVID-19, enrolled during active disease. Both conserved end residues are part of each CDR3. A D gene is named only where the DNA matches it firmly. The size of a clone is reported for some rows only, either as once, few or many, or as a class for expanded clones.

size: .; J: TRBJ2-1; D: TRBD2; V: TRBV6-1; DNA: TGTGCCAGCAGTGTTGTAGCGGGAGACGACTACAATGAGCAGTTCTTC; CDR3: CASSVVAGDDYNEQFF
size: .; J: TRBJ2-1; D: .; V: TRBV11-2; DNA: TGTGCCAGCAGCAATCGGGACTCCTACAATGAGCAGTTCTTC; CDR3: CASSNRDSYNEQFF
size: few; J: TRBJ1-2; D: .; V: TRBV4-2; DNA: TGTGCCAGCAGCCAAGATTACTACCAAAATCCTAACTATGGCTACACCTTC; CDR3: CASSQDYYQNPNYGYTF
size: few; J: TRBJ2-7; D: .; V: TRBV29-1; DNA: TGCAGCGTTGAAGATTCGGCTAGCGACGAGCAGTACTTC; CDR3: CSVEDSASDEQYF
size: .; J: TRBJ2-3; D: TRBD2; V: TRBV27; DNA: TGTGCCAGCAGTTCCCTAGCGGGTCTGGGGAACACAGATACGCAGTATTTT; CDR3: CASSSLAGLGNTDTQYF
size: .; J: TRBJ2-3; D: TRBD2; V: TRBV4-3; DNA: TGCGCCAGCAGCCAAGATTGGATAGAACTAGCGGGGTCTAGCACAGATACGCAGTATTTT; CDR3: CASSQDWIELAGSSTDTQYF
size: .; J: TRBJ1-6; D: .; V: TRBV2; DNA: TGTGCCAGCAGTGAAGACTTAGTTAGGGGTTCACCCCTCCACTTT; CDR3: CASSEDLVRGSPLHF
size: .; J: TRBJ1-6; D: .; V: TRBV7-8; DNA: TGTGCCAGCAGCTCGGACAGAACTAATTCACCCCTCCACTTT; CDR3: CASSSDRTNSPLHF
size: few; J: TRBJ2-1; D: .; V: TRBV4-1; DNA: TGCGCCAGCAGCCAAGTCTCCGGAGGACTTATGAACAATGAGCAGTTCTTC; CDR3: CASSQVSGGLMNNEQFF
size: .; J: TRBJ2-7; D: TRBD2; V: TRBV5-5; DNA: TGTGCCAGCAGCTTGGCTGTTGGACTAGCGGGCGAGCAGTACTTC; CDR3: CASSLAVGLAGEQYF
size: .; J: TRBJ2-1; D: .; V: TRBV12-5; DNA: TGTGCTAGTGGCCGCGGCAATGAGCAGTTCTTC; CDR3: CASGRGNEQFF
size: .; J: TRBJ1-1; D: TRBD1; V: TRBV27; DNA: TGTGCCAGCAGTTTATTCAAGACAGGGGGCACTGAAGCTTTCTTT; CDR3: CASSLFKTGGTEAFF
size: once; J: TRBJ2-7; D: .; V: TRBV28; DNA: TGTGCCAGCAGTTACGACAGCTACGAGCAGTACTTC; CDR3: CASSYDSYEQYF
size: .; J: TRBJ2-7; D: TRBD2; V: TRBV2; DNA: TGTGCCAGCAGGTTGGGACTAGCGAACTACGAGCAGTACTTC; CDR3: CASRLGLANYEQYF
size: .; J: TRBJ1-2; D: .; V: TRBV27; DNA: TGTGCCAGCAGTTTATCGAAGAGAGACTATGGCTACACCTTC; CDR3: CASSLSKRDYGYTF
size: .; J: TRBJ2-5; D: .; V: TRBV5-5; DNA: TGTGCCAGCAGCCTCAGGGTTTGGGAGACCCAGTACTTC; CDR3: CASSLRVWETQYF
size: .; J: TRBJ2-6; D: .; V: TRBV5-1; DNA: TGCGCCAGCAGCTTGGAGGTCAGGGGACCTGGGGCCAACGTCCTGACTTTC; CDR3: CASSLEVRGPGANVLTF
size: .; J: TRBJ1-2; D: .; V: TRBV18; DNA: TGTGCCAGCTCACCAGGGCTGAGTGGCTACACCTTC; CDR3: CASSPGLSGYTF
size: once; J: TRBJ1-1; D: .; V: TRBV10-2; DNA: TGCGCCAGCAGCAGGAACACTGAAGCTTTCTTT; CDR3: CASSRNTEAFF
size: .; J: TRBJ1-1; D: .; V: TRBV28; DNA: TGTGCCAGCTCGGGGGGCTCCGACACTGAAGCTTTCTTT; CDR3: CASSGGSDTEAFF
size: few; J: TRBJ2-5; D: .; V: TRBV19; DNA: TGTGCCAGTAGTGCGCGAGGGGGAGAGACCCAGTACTTC; CDR3: CASSARGGETQYF
size: once; J: TRBJ1-1; D: .; V: TRBV9; DNA: TGTGCCAGCAGCCCCTCGTCGGTAGGCGGCTGGGCTGAAGCTTTCTTT; CDR3: CASSPSSVGGWAEAFF
size: .; J: TRBJ2-1; D: .; V: TRBV13; DNA: TGTGCCAGCAGCTTAGGCGGGAGTGTCTACAATGAGCAGTTCTTC; CDR3: CASSLGGSVYNEQFF
size: .; J: TRBJ2-7; D: .; V: TRBV25-1; DNA: TGTGCCAGCAGTGGGGCCGGTGGATCGATAAACTACGAGCAGTACTTC; CDR3: CASSGAGGSINYEQYF
size: .; J: TRBJ1-5; D: .; V: TRBV15; DNA: TGTGCCACCAGCAGAGATCATCAGGGACTCGGCGACAATCAGCCCCAGCATTTT; CDR3: CATSRDHQGLGDNQPQHF
size: .; J: TRBJ2-1; D: TRBD1; V: TRBV29-1; DNA: TGCAGCGTTGTTCGGGACAGGGGCCACAATGAGCAGTTCTTC; CDR3: CSVVRDRGHNEQFF
size: .; J: TRBJ2-5; D: .; V: TRBV21-1; DNA: TGTGCCAGCAGCAAACCTGGGAGGGCCGGAGAGACCCAGTACTTC; CDR3: CASSKPGRAGETQYF
size: once; J: TRBJ1-3; D: .; V: TRBV5-1; DNA: TGCGCCAGCAGCGGTCAGGGTTCTGGAAACACCATATATTTT; CDR3: CASSGQGSGNTIYF
size: .; J: TRBJ1-4; D: .; V: TRBV6-7; DNA: TGTGCCAGCAGTTACTCGCGTGAAAAACTGTTTTTT; CDR3: CASSYSREKLFF
size: .; J: TRBJ2-7; D: TRBD2; V: TRBV3-1/TRBV3-2; DNA: TGTGCCAGCAGCCAAGGACTAGCGGGATACGAGCAGTACTTC; CDR3: CASSQGLAGYEQYF
size: .; J: TRBJ2-7; D: .; V: TRBV28; DNA: TGTGCCAGCAGTTTACCGTTTACAGGGTACGAGCAGTACTTC; CDR3: CASSLPFTGYEQYF